The 21 T cell receptor beta chains reported below all come from one sample, sequenced in a study of T cells in Graves' hyperthyroidism and ophthalmopathy. TCR beta CDR3 region amplification was performed from RNA transcripts. With the HTBI primer set, the TCR CDR3 went through a first round of RT-PCR. TCRdb re-analysed the multiplex PCR reads in MiXCR, keeping a single row per CDR3 protein. The sample carries approximately 640,000 distinct CDR3 sequences, 17% recorded once. The source material was blood. These receptors were taken from a man between 45 and 60 years old with Graves' hyperthyroidism.

In regard to this clonotype: A much larger clone is a single base away; this may be a read error. The chain couples TRBV6-4 to TRBJ2-2, with a tentative D call TRBD2 (5 bases). Germline CDR1 reads MRHNA; CDR2 reads SNTAGT. V dropped 7 bases and J dropped 1 base, with 10 bases sitting between them. This CDR3 has 14 residues. The DNA for the CDR3 is TGTGCCAGCATCCGGGATTTGAACACCGGGGAGCTGTTTTTT. Its translation: CASIRDLNTGELFF.

The V gene is TRBV2, the J gene TRBJ2-1; 8 nucleotides line up with TRBD2. From germline, CDR1 is SNHLY and CDR2 FYNNEI. Trimming at V came to 6 bases and at J to 5 bases, leaving 6 bases not matched to a gene. CDR3 size: 14 residues. CDR3 coding DNA: TGTGCCAGCAGGGGACTAGAAACACACAATGAGCAGTTCTTC. It yields the protein CASRGLETHNEQFF.

V is TRBV24-1 and J is TRBJ2-1, with D possibly TRBD1 on 6 matching bases. The CDR3 contains 13 residues. The germline V gene has CDR1 KGHDR and CDR2 SFDVKD. V lost 4 bases and J lost 14, with 17 bases in between. The CDR3 protein is CATSDPSPGTKFF. As DNA, the CDR3 is TGTGCCACCAGTGACCCTAGCCCGGGGACAAAGTTCTTC.

V usage is TRBV10-2 and J usage is TRBJ2-3; D gene ambiguous. Trimming removed 2 bases at V and 6 bases at J, with 9 bases between. The germline CDR1 and CDR2 sequences are WSHSY and SAAADI. The CDR3 covers 13 residues. The CDR3 loop is CASSEIGPDTQYF. The CDR3 nucleotides read TGCGCCAGCAGTGAGATCGGGCCCGATACGCAGTATTTT.

This chain uses TRBV6-9 with TRBJ2-7; 9 nucleotides agree with TRBD1. The trim removed 3 bases at V and 6 bases at J, leaving 12 bases unmatched. CDR1 MNHGY and CDR2 SVAAGI come from the germline V gene. The CDR3 spans 16 residues. CDR3 sequence: CASSYTGTGISSEQYF. CDR3 coding DNA: TGTGCCAGCAGTTACACCGGGACAGGGATAAGTAGCGAGCAGTACTTC.

The chain recombines TRBV9 with TRBJ2-1, with 8 bases identical to TRBD2. CDR3 size: 15 residues. The germline CDR1 and CDR2 sequences are SGDLS and YYNGEE. The ends lost 2 bases at V and 5 bases at J; junction bases unmatched: 6. CDR3 protein: CASSVNSGTHNEQFF. Here the CDR3 DNA reads TGTGCCAGCAGCGTTAATAGCGGGACCCACAATGAGCAGTTCTTC.

At least ten counts were recorded for this clonotype. This chain uses TRBV20-1 with TRBJ1-1; D is unclear. In germline, CDR1 is DFQATT, CDR2 SNEGSKA (reference sequence). This CDR3 is built from 11 residues. CDR3 residues: CATVMNTEAFF. In nucleotides, the CDR3 is TGCGCGACGGTCATGAACACTGAAGCTTTCTTT.

This clonotype has at least ten counts. The rearrangement uses TRBV3-1 and TRBJ2-1; D is undetermined. There are 11 residues in the CDR3. Trimming took off 3 bases at V and 8 bases at J, with 5 bases between the two ends. CDR1 is LGHDT, CDR2 YNNKEL, per germline (reference sequence). CDR3 sequence reads: CASSHWDEQFF. The CDR3, as DNA: TGTGCCAGCAGCCACTGGGATGAGCAGTTCTTC.

This clonotype was seen a handful of times. This rearrangement joins TRBV5-4 to TRBJ1-1, with D maybe TRBD1 (5 bases). V lost 0 bases and J 5 bases, leaving 11 bases between the germline ends. This CDR3 is built from 14 residues. CDR1 and CDR2 (germline): SGHNT, YYREEE (reference sequence). The CDR3 protein is CASSLGREGTEAFF. CDR3 coding DNA: TGTGCCAGCAGCTTGGGCAGGGAGGGGACTGAAGCTTTCTTT.

Only a few counts were recorded for this clonotype. This rearrangement joins TRBV10-2 to TRBJ2-1; D is perhaps TRBD2 (5 bases). The CDR3 loop spans 17 amino acids. The germline V and J ends were trimmed by 1 base and 3 bases, with 16 bases remaining between them. CDR1 and CDR2 (germline): WSHSY, SAAADI. Written as DNA, the CDR3 is TGCGCCAGCAGTGAGTATGGTCTTGGCGAGGGCTACAATGAGCAGTTCTTC. Translated: CASSEYGLGEGYNEQFF.

This clonotype was recorded at least ten times. V usage is TRBV28 and J usage is TRBJ1-5, with D possibly TRBD1 on 6 matching bases. Germline V gene sequence: CDR1 MDHEN, CDR2 SYDVKM. Deletions cut 3 bases from V and 4 bases from J, with 10 bases between. The CDR3 runs to 14 residues. The DNA for the CDR3 is TGTGCCAGCAGTTTCTACAGGGAGAATCAGCCCCAGCATTTT. Its protein product is CASSFYRENQPQHF.

Many counts were recorded for this clonotype. The rearrangement joins TRBV12-3 or TRBV12-4 to TRBJ1-4; D not resolved. V was pared by 8 bases and J by 4 bases, with 11 bases between. CDR3 length: 13 amino acids. The CDR3 DNA reads TGTGCCAGCCGCCCGGGAGTTAATGAAAAACTGTTTTTT. Translating gives CASRPGVNEKLFF.

This clonotype was counted many times. The chain uses TRBV19 and TRBJ1-3, with 9 positions matching TRBD1. The germline V gene has CDR1 LNHDA and CDR2 SQIVND (reference sequence). The CDR3 runs 15 residues. V was clipped by 9 bases and J by 2 bases; unmatched bases: 8. CDR3 nucleotide sequence: TGTGCCAGCTGGGACAGGGATTCTCCTGGAAACACCATATATTTT. Amino acid sequence: CASWDRDSPGNTIYF.

This clonotype appeared a few times. V and J are TRBV30 and TRBJ1-3; a possible D gene is TRBD1 (5 bases). Germline values: CDR1 GTSNPN, CDR2 SVGIG (reference sequence). V lost 0 bases, J lost 4 bases, and 13 bases lay in between. The CDR3 runs 15 residues. In DNA form, the CDR3 reads TGTGCCTGGAGTGTACTCAGAGACAGAGGAAACACCATATATTTT. This translates into CAWSVLRDRGNTIYF.

This clonotype was counted at least ten times. The chain has TRBV3-1 and TRBJ2-3; D not resolved. V was pared by 1 base and J by 4 bases, with 18 bases between. CDR1 is LGHDT and CDR2 is YNNKEL in the germline V gene (reference sequence). CDR3 size: 17 residues. As DNA, the CDR3 is TGTGCCAGCAGCCAAGTTGCGGCGCCTTCACGTTCAGATACGCAGTATTTT. Translating it yields CASSQVAAPSRSDTQYF.

This clonotype showed up many times. The genes are TRBV27 and TRBJ1-1; unclear D gene. The CDR3 contains 13 residues. Between the trimmed V and J ends, which lost 6 bases and 0 bases, there was a span of 8 bases. Germline lookup yields CDR1 MNHEY and CDR2 SMNVEV (reference sequence). CDR3 DNA: TGTGCCAGCAGCTACCGATTGAACACTGAAGCTTTCTTT. It is translated as CASSYRLNTEAFF.

This clonotype was seen many times. The V call is TRBV20-1, the J call TRBJ2-1; D may be TRBD2 (6 bases). Germline CDR1 and CDR2: DFQATT and SNEGSKA (reference sequence). V was cut by 2 bases and J by 1 base, with 21 bases left in between. The CDR3 has 18 amino acids. CDR3 in amino acids: CSARLPARWLASYNEQFF. CDR3 sequence (DNA): TGCAGTGCTAGACTTCCCGCCAGGTGGCTAGCGTCCTACAATGAGCAGTTCTTC.

This clonotype occurred many times. The chain joins TRBV6-6 to TRBJ2-3; D is perhaps TRBD1 (6 bases). V was shortened by 0 bases and J by 8 bases, with 18 bases between the two germline ends. The CDR3 sequence is 16 residues long. Germline V gene data show CDR1 as MNHNY and CDR2 as SVGAGI (reference sequence). The CDR3 region is CASSYSGTPTMGTQYF. CDR3 in DNA: TGTGCCAGCAGTTACTCGGGGACACCCACGATGGGTACGCAGTATTTT.

This clonotype was counted ten times or more. The chain uses TRBV28 and TRBJ1-1; the D is unclear. The CDR3 spans 14 residues. From germline, CDR1 is MDHEN and CDR2 SYDVKM. V gave up 6 bases and J gave up 0 bases, with 11 bases separating them. CDR3 region: CASSPIALNTEAFF. CDR3 DNA sequence: TGTGCCAGCAGCCCCATTGCCTTGAACACTGAAGCTTTCTTT. Complete variable domain (other parts from reference TRBV28 and TRBJ1-1): DVKVTQSSRYLVKRTGEKVFLECVQDMDHENMFWYRQDPGLGLRLIYFSYDVKMKEKGDIPEGYSVSREKKERFSLILESASTNQTSMYLCASSPIALNTEAFFGQGTRLTVV.

The sample holds many counts of this clonotype. Here the CDR3 DNA reads TGTGCCAGCAATGATTGGGCTAGTAGGAATCAGCCCCAGCATTTT. Protein sequence: CASNDWASRNQPQHF. The V and J genes are TRBV12-3 or TRBV12-4 and TRBJ1-5; D is unresolved. The CDR3 covers 15 residues. With 7 bases removed from V and 4 bases from J, the gap between germline ends came to 17 bases.

This clonotype was seen ten or more times. This chain connects TRBV11-2 to TRBJ2-3, with 8 bases aligning to TRBD2. Unmatched junction bases numbered 7, after V lost 2 bases and J lost 0 bases. Germline CDR1 is SGHAT and CDR2 is FQNNGV. The CDR3 consists of 17 residues. The CDR3 reads CASSLYATSGSTDTQYF. The CDR3 DNA is TGTGCCAGCAGCTTATACGCTACTAGCGGTAGCACAGATACGCAGTATTTT.